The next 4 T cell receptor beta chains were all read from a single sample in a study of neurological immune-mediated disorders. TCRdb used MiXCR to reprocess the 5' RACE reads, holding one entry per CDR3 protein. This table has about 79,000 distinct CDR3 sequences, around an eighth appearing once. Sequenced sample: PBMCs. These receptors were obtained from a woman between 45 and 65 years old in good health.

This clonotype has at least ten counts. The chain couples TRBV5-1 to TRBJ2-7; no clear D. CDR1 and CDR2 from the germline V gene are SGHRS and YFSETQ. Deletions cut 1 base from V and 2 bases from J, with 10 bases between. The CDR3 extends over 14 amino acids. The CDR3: CASSLRQPTYEQYF. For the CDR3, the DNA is TGCGCCAGCAGCTTGAGGCAGCCTACCTACGAGCAGTACTTC.

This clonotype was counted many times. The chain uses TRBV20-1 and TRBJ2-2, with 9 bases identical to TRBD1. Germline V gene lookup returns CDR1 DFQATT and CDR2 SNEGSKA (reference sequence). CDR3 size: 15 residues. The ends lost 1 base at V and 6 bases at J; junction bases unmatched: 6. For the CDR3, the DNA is TGCAGTGCTAGAGCACAGGGGGCGTCGGCCGGGGAGCTGTTTTTT. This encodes CSARAQGASAGELFF.

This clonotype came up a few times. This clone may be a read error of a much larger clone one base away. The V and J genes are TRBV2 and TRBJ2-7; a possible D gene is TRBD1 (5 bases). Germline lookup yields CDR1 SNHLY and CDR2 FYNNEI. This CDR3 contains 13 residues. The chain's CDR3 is CASTLRALYEQCF. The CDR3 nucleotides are TGTGCCAGCACCCTCAGGGCCCTCTACGAGCAGTGCTTC.

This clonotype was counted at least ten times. CDR3 DNA sequence: TGCGCCAGCAGCCAAAACACGGGGAACACTGAAGCTTTCTTT. The encoded protein is CASSQNTGNTEAFF. This rearrangement joins TRBV5-1 to TRBJ1-1; D is undetermined. The CDR3 is 14 residues long. Germline CDR1 reads SGHRS; CDR2 reads YFSETQ. The V end lost 4 bases, the J end lost 1 base, and 11 bases lay between the germline ends.